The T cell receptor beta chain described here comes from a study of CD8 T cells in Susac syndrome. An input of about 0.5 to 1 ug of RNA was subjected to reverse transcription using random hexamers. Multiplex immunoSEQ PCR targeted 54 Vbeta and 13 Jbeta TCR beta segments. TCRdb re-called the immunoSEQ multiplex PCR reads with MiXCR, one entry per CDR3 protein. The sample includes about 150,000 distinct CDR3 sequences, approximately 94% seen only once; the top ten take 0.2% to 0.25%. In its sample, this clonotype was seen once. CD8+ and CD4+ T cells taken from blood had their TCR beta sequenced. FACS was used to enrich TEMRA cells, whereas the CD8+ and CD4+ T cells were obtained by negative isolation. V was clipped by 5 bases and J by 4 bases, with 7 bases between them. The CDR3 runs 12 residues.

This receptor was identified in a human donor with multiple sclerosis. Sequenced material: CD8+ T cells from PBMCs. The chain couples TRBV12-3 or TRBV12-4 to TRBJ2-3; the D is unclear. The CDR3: CASSPAADTQYF. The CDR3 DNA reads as TGTGCCAGCAGTCCGGCCGCAGATACGCAGTATTTT.